This T cell receptor beta chain came from a study of blood T cells in healthy people across ages. In this sample, this clonotype turned up a few times. This CDR3 comprises 14 residues. V lost 0 bases to trimming and J lost 8 bases, with 13 bases between them. Germline values: CDR1 SGHDT, CDR2 YYEEEE. It was with a sample-barcoded 5' primer and a J-beta primer mix that a second PCR of about 6 to 12 cycles was run. At least 2.5 million CDR3-containing paired-end reads were obtained per sample. MiXCR, run by TCRdb on the 5' RACE reads, gives a single entry per CDR3 protein. The table includes about 570,000 distinct CDR3 sequences, approximately 30% detected once.

Sequencing was carried out using blood. The rearrangement links TRBV5-6 to TRBJ2-3, with no clear D. The source is a woman aged 70-85 years in good health. The CDR3 DNA follows: TGTGCCAGCAGCTTGGCCGTTGGGCCGAGTACGCAGTATTTT. Protein sequence: CASSLAVGPSTQYF.